The 20 T cell receptor beta chains in this list originate from one sample, sequenced in a study of a mutant IDH1 vaccine in newly diagnosed glioma. Some clones are missing from TCRdb's copy, which holds only in-frame ones; the method was immunoSEQ multiplex PCR. The profile shows about 88,000 clones, more than 65% of them singletons. The time point was: baseline, week 1 (first vaccination visit). Treatment of the sample: pre-vaccination baseline after standard-of-care therapy. The source material was PBMCs, sampled from a glioma patient treated with radiotherapy, temozolomide or both. These receptor sequences come from a man aged 40-49 years with glioma. Some clones in this sample may be carry-over from other donors' samples.

The chain employs TRBV30 and TRBJ1-2, with 8 bases that match TRBD1. The V gene's germline CDR1 is GTSNPN and CDR2 SVGIG (reference sequence). This CDR3 region has 16 residues. The trim removed 5 bases at V and 3 bases at J, leaving 14 bases unmatched. The CDR3 loop reads CAWGSIRTGPHYGYTF. For the CDR3, the DNA is TGTGCCTGGGGAAGTATACGGACAGGGCCTCACTATGGCTACACCTTC.

V is TRBV4-2 and J is TRBJ2-3; D may be TRBD1 or TRBD2 (6 bases each). This CDR3 is 16 amino acids long. In germline, CDR1 is LGHNA, CDR2 YNFKEQ. V shed 0 bases and J shed 0 bases, with 10 bases lying between them. This chain's CDR3 is CASSQEGGGSTDTQYF. The CDR3 DNA sequence: TGTGCCAGCAGCCAAGAAGGAGGGGGAAGCACAGATACGCAGTATTTT.

This clone appeared once. J is TRBJ2-3 and V is TRBV6-5, with D unresolved. The CDR3 has 13 residues. Trimming cost V 8 bases and J 1 base, with 10 bases left between them. The germline CDR1 and CDR2 sequences are MNHEY and SVGAGI. CDR3 bases: TGTGCCAGCGTCGGTGAGGGCACAGATACGCAGTATTTT. This translates into CASVGEGTDTQYF.

The chain combines TRBV10-3 with TRBJ1-1; D unclear. The CDR3 runs 13 residues. Trimming took 11 bases from V and 0 from J, leaving 13 bases between them. In germline, CDR1 is ENHRY, CDR2 SYGVKD. The CDR3 protein is CAARGHLNTEAFF. The CDR3 DNA is TGTGCCGCGCGCGGGCATCTGAACACTGAAGCTTTCTTT.

This clone was detected once. The chain uses TRBV19 and TRBJ1-3, with unresolved D. Germline V gene sequence: CDR1 LNHDA, CDR2 SQIVND (reference sequence). The CDR3 loop spans 17 amino acids. V was clipped by 4 bases and J by 0 bases, with 16 bases between them. CDR3 nucleotide sequence: TGTGCCAGTAGTAGATGGACCCATTTTGGCTCTGGAAACACCATATATTTT. Amino acids: CASSRWTHFGSGNTIYF.

V usage is TRBV2 and J usage is TRBJ2-3; 8 bases line up with TRBD2. Trimming cost V 0 bases and J 6 bases; bases outside gene matches: 14. The CDR3 sequence is 18 residues long. The V gene's germline CDR1 is SNHLY and CDR2 FYNNEI. The CDR3 sequence is CASSEASTSGTNRDTQYF. CDR3 coding DNA: TGTGCCAGCAGTGAAGCTAGCACTAGCGGAACAAATAGGGATACGCAGTATTTT.

This chain uses TRBV30 with TRBJ1-2; D is perhaps TRBD1 (6 bases). The ends were cut back, 4 bases at V and 2 bases at J, with 11 bases in the middle. Per the germline V gene, CDR1 is GTSNPN and CDR2 is SVGIG (reference sequence). CDR3 length equals 13 residues. The CDR3, as DNA: TGTGCCTGGACACTGGACAGCAACTATGGCTACACCTTC. It yields the protein CAWTLDSNYGYTF.

This chain uses TRBV7-3 with TRBJ2-1; 11 bases are a match to TRBD2. The V gene's germline CDR1 is SGHTA and CDR2 FQGTGA. There are 14 residues in the CDR3. The trim removed 5 bases at V and 6 bases at J, leaving 3 bases unmatched. Here the CDR3 DNA reads TGTGCCAGCAGCCCTAGCGGGGGGACCAATGAGCAGTTCTTC. Translated, it gives CASSPSGGTNEQFF. Combining the CDR3 with reference TRBV7-3 and TRBJ2-1 gives the whole variable domain GAGVSQTPSNKVTEKGKYVELRCDPISGHTALYWYRQSLGQGPEFLIYFQGTGAADDSGLPNDRFFAVRPEGSVSTLKIQRTERGDSAVYLCASSPSGGTNEQFFGPGTRLTVL.

The J gene is TRBJ2-7, the V gene TRBV19; 8 bases line up with TRBD1. The germline V gene has CDR1 LNHDA and CDR2 SQIVND (reference sequence). V was clipped by 5 bases and J by 2 bases; unmatched bases: 8. The CDR3 length is 15 residues. The CDR3 DNA follows: TGTGCCAGTAGTCACACGGACAGGGCGGCCTACGAGCAGTACTTC. Residues: CASSHTDRAAYEQYF.

This chain's CDR3 is CASSEEKAHTQYF. DNA for the CDR3: TGTGCCAGCAGTGAAGAGAAAGCTCATACGCAGTATTTT. The J gene is TRBJ2-3, the V gene TRBV2; the D is unclear. V was cut by 1 base and J by 7 bases, with 9 bases left in between. The CDR3 spans 13 residues. Germline V CDR1 and CDR2: SNHLY, FYNNEI. Combining the CDR3 with reference TRBV2 and TRBJ2-3 gives the whole variable domain EPEVTQTPSHQVTQMGQEVILRCVPISNHLYFYWYRQILGQKVEFLVSFYNNEISEKSEIFDDQFSVERPDGSNFTLKIRSTKLEDSAMYFCASSEEKAHTQYFGPGTRLTVL.

The V and J genes are TRBV6-5 and TRBJ2-5, with D possibly matching TRBD2 (5 bases). Looked up from germline, CDR1 is MNHEY and CDR2 is SVGAGI. The CDR3 totals 15 residues. V dropped 2 bases and J dropped 10 bases, with 20 bases sitting between them. In nucleotides, the CDR3 is TGTGCCAGCAGTTACCTAGACCCATCAGGACTGGTCCAGTACTTC. Its protein is CASSYLDPSGLVQYF.

This clone was recorded once. The chain carries TRBV6-5 and TRBJ2-7; D remains ambiguous. This CDR3 has 16 amino acids. V lost 6 bases to trimming and J lost 0 bases, with 18 bases between them. Germline V gives CDR1 MNHEY, CDR2 SVGAGI. The CDR3 reads CASSYAPPGASYEQYF. CDR3 DNA sequence: TGTGCCAGCAGCTACGCTCCACCGGGCGCCTCCTACGAGCAGTACTTC.

The genes are TRBV19 and TRBJ1-5, with D hard to call. Germline V gives CDR1 LNHDA, CDR2 SQIVND (reference sequence). V lost 0 bases to trimming and J lost 0 bases, with 3 bases between them. CDR3 size: 14 residues. Written as DNA, the CDR3 is TGTGCCAGTAGTATAGATAGTAGCAATCAGCCCCAGCATTTT. This translates into CASSIDSSNQPQHF.

The V and J genes are TRBV2 and TRBJ1-5; TRBD1 aligns across 8 bases. Germline CDR1 SNHLY, CDR2 FYNNEI. Losses at the gene ends were 7 bases for V and 0 bases for J; bases not matched to a gene: 8. The CDR3 is made up of 16 amino acids. CDR3 protein: CASNPGQDYSNQPQHF. The CDR3 DNA is TGTGCCAGCAACCCGGGACAGGACTATAGCAATCAGCCCCAGCATTTT. Drawing the rest from reference TRBV2 and TRBJ1-5, the complete variable domain is EPEVTQTPSHQVTQMGQEVILRCVPISNHLYFYWYRQILGQKVEFLVSFYNNEISEKSEIFDDQFSVERPDGSNFTLKIRSTKLEDSAMYFCASNPGQDYSNQPQHFGDGTRLSIL.

This clone was observed a few times. The V call is TRBV2, the J call TRBJ1-5; no definite D call. V was pared by 4 bases and J by 4 bases, with 11 bases between. The CDR3 extends over 14 amino acids. Germline CDR1 SNHLY, CDR2 FYNNEI. For the CDR3, the DNA is TGTGCCAGCAGTGCATCTTCTGGAAATCAGCCCCAGCATTTT. It translates to CASSASSGNQPQHF.

The V and J genes are TRBV29-1 and TRBJ2-7, with D possibly being TRBD1 (6 bases). V gave up 1 base and J gave up 2 bases, with 9 bases separating them. CDR1 is SQVTM and CDR2 is ANQGSEA in the germline V gene. The CDR3 totals 13 residues. CDR3 protein: CSVEGQAPYEQYF. CDR3 sequence (DNA): TGCAGCGTTGAAGGACAGGCCCCCTACGAGCAGTACTTC.

This clone was observed a few times. The chain combines TRBV5-6 with TRBJ2-5, with D possibly being TRBD1 or TRBD2 (5 bases each). Trimming removed 0 bases from V and 9 bases from J, with 15 bases in between. The CDR3 totals 14 residues. The germline CDR1 and CDR2 sequences are SGHDT and YYEEEE. Here the CDR3 reads CASSLEVRGVSQYF. The CDR3 region has the DNA TGTGCCAGCAGCTTGGAAGTGAGGGGTGTGTCCCAGTACTTC. The variable domain in full, with the rest retrieved from reference TRBV5-6 and TRBJ2-5, is DAGVTQSPTHLIKTRGQQVTLRCSPKSGHDTVSWYQQALGQGPQFIFQYYEEEERQRGNFPDRFSGHQFPNYSSELNVNALLLGDSALYLCASSLEVRGVSQYFGPGTRLLVL.

The gene calls are TRBV2 and TRBJ1-1; TRBD1 matches at 7 bases. Trimming cost V 3 bases and J 1 base; bases outside gene matches: 5. The germline V gene has CDR1 SNHLY and CDR2 FYNNEI. There are 15 residues in the CDR3. Here the CDR3 DNA reads TGTGCCAGCAGTGACGTAGGACAGGCGAACACTGAAGCTTTCTTT. It encodes CASSDVGQANTEAFF.

This clone was recorded only once. The chain recombines TRBV10-3 with TRBJ1-6, with D possibly TRBD1 on 5 matching bases. In germline, CDR1 is ENHRY, CDR2 SYGVKD. The V end lost 1 base, the J end lost 13 bases, and 14 bases lay between the germline ends. The CDR3 loop spans 14 amino acids. The CDR3 is CAISELGGDGPLHF. The CDR3 DNA reads TGTGCCATCAGTGAGTTGGGGGGGGATGGGCCCCTCCACTTT.

The genes are TRBV5-4 and TRBJ1-3, with 8 bases fitting TRBD1. The V gene's germline CDR1 is SGHNT and CDR2 YYREEE (reference sequence). The ends lost 3 bases at V and 7 bases at J; junction bases unmatched: 12. This CDR3 has 16 residues. The CDR3 region has the DNA TGTGCCAGCAGCTCTCAGTCAGGGGGCGCGGGGAACACCATATATTTT. Residues: CASSSQSGGAGNTIYF.